One and the same sample provided the 30 T cell receptor beta chains below, sequenced in a study of blood T cell repertoires in COVID-19. This table comes from immunoSEQ multiplex PCR, and its TCRdb copy is limited to in-frame clones, with some not included. Of under 200,000 clones in the sample, 70% to 90% were seen once. Sequenced: peripheral blood. These receptors came from a man in his 60s with acute or convalescent COVID-19.

This clone came up once. The chain recombines TRBV6-5 with TRBJ2-1; no firm D call. Germline CDR1 reads MNHEY; CDR2 reads SVGAGI. V was cut by 2 bases and J by 8 bases, with 10 bases left in between. CDR3 length: 13 amino acids. CDR3 amino acids: CASSYNPGYEQFF. The DNA for the CDR3 is TGTGCCAGCAGTTACAACCCCGGGTATGAGCAGTTCTTC.

CDR3 sequence reads: CASSLTTRSYGYTF. The CDR3 region has the DNA TGTGCCAGCTCCCTAACCACGAGAAGCTATGGCTACACCTTC. The V gene is TRBV3-1 (or the pseudogene TRBV3-2), the J gene TRBJ1-2; D not resolved. The CDR3 spans 14 residues. Germline CDR1 is LGHDT and CDR2 is YNNKEL (reference sequence). V was shortened by 8 bases and J by 4 bases, with 17 bases between the two germline ends.

The CDR3 DNA sequence: TGTGCCATCAGCCTGACCCCGGGAATGGCTGAAGCTTTCTTT. Translation gives CAISLTPGMAEAFF. This chain links TRBV10-3 with TRBJ1-1; D remains unclear. Germline V gives CDR1 ENHRY, CDR2 SYGVKD. The CDR3 contains 14 residues. V was shortened by 6 bases and J by 6 bases, with 17 bases between the two germline ends.

The V and J genes are TRBV27 and TRBJ2-1; a possible D gene is TRBD2 (5 bases). The length of the CDR3 is 13 residues. V lost 3 bases, J lost 3 bases, and 6 bases lay in between. Germline-derived CDR1 and CDR2 are MNHEY and SMNVEV (reference sequence). In nucleotides, the CDR3 is TGTGCCAGCAGTTTCCGGGACTACAATGAGCAGTTCTTC. Translating gives CASSFRDYNEQFF.

The CDR3 DNA sequence: TGTGCCAGTAGTATGCCTAGCGGGTACACAGATACGCAGTATTTT. This codes for CASSMPSGYTDTQYF. The chain combines TRBV19 with TRBJ2-3; 8 bases are shared with TRBD2. Trimming took 3 bases from V and 2 from J; bases not matched to a gene: 4. The CDR3 is made up of 15 amino acids. Germline CDR1 and CDR2: LNHDA and SQIVND (reference sequence).

This clone showed up just once. The rearrangement links TRBV30 to TRBJ1-5, with a weak D call TRBD1 (5 bases). The V end lost 1 base, the J end lost 5 bases, and 9 bases lay between the germline ends. The germline V gene has CDR1 GTSNPN and CDR2 SVGIG (reference sequence). CDR3 length: 13 amino acids. This chain's CDR3 is CAWSARDDQPQHF. CDR3 coding DNA: TGTGCCTGGAGTGCCAGGGATGATCAGCCCCAGCATTTT.

This chain links TRBV19 with TRBJ1-6, with D uncertain. The V gene's germline CDR1 is LNHDA and CDR2 SQIVND (reference sequence). V dropped 1 base and J dropped 0 bases, with 13 bases sitting between them. The CDR3 spans 18 residues. Here the CDR3 reads CASSIGAGTGSYNSPLHF. The CDR3 DNA is TGTGCCAGTAGTATAGGCGCCGGAACGGGCTCCTATAATTCACCCCTCCACTTT.

The chain is built from TRBV28 and TRBJ1-1; tentatively, D is TRBD1 (6 bases). Germline CDR1 is MDHEN and CDR2 is SYDVKM. The CDR3 has 13 amino acids. With 8 bases removed from V and 5 bases from J, the gap between germline ends came to 15 bases. This CDR3 is CASAPGVRTEAFF. CDR3 DNA sequence: TGTGCCAGCGCCCCAGGGGTGAGGACTGAAGCTTTCTTT.

This sequence joins TRBV7-9 and TRBJ2-7; TRBD1 matches 11 bases. J was trimmed by 2 bases and V by 0 bases; bases with no gene match: 9. The CDR3 consists of 18 residues. CDR1 SEHNR and CDR2 FQNEAQ come from the germline V gene (reference sequence). Written as DNA, the CDR3 is TGTGCCAGCAGCTTAGCAATCTCCGGGACAGGGGGTCCCTACGAGCAGTACTTC. It specifies CASSLAISGTGGPYEQYF.

The chain links TRBV20-1 to TRBJ2-2, with 14 bases fitting TRBD2. CDR1 is DFQATT, CDR2 SNEGSKA, per germline (reference sequence). The CDR3 is 19 residues long. The trim removed 3 bases at V and 0 bases at J, leaving 9 bases unmatched. CDR3 nucleotides: TGCAGTGCTAGTGGGACTAGCGGGAGAGAGACGGCGAACACCGGGGAGCTGTTTTTT. It translates to CSASGTSGRETANTGELFF.

The chain has TRBV7-9 and TRBJ1-2, with TRBD1 identical over 7 bases. The germline V gene encodes CDR1 SEHNR and CDR2 FQNEAQ (reference sequence). Losses at the gene ends were 5 bases for V and 4 bases for J; bases not matched to a gene: 16. This CDR3 region has 17 residues. The CDR3 DNA sequence: TGTGCCAGCAGCCTTACCCTACAGGGGCAGACTTTCTATGGCTACACCTTC. Translating it yields CASSLTLQGQTFYGYTF.

The chain uses TRBV6-5 and TRBJ1-4; possibly TRBD1 for D (5 bases). Germline CDR1 reads MNHEY; CDR2 reads SVGAGI. V was clipped by 11 bases and J by 1 base, with 11 bases between them. The CDR3 has 13 amino acids. The CDR3 spells CAVTGGTNEKLFF. The CDR3 bases are TGTGCCGTAACGGGGGGAACTAATGAAAAACTGTTTTTT.

This clone has only one observation. As DNA, the CDR3 is TGTGCCAGCACCAGCTCCAGGGGAACTGGAAACACCATATATTTT. This translates into CASTSSRGTGNTIYF. The chain has TRBV25-1 and TRBJ1-3; D possibly corresponds to TRBD1 (6 bases). V lost 7 bases, J lost 2 bases, and 15 bases lay in between. In germline, CDR1 is MGHDK, CDR2 SYGVNS. This CDR3 is built from 15 residues.

The genes are TRBV7-9 and TRBJ1-1; possibly TRBD1 for D (5 bases). V was trimmed by 4 bases and J by 6 bases, leaving 9 bases between them. CDR3 length: 12 amino acids. Germline CDR1 SEHNR, CDR2 FQNEAQ (reference sequence). CDR3 loop: CASSSTTAEAFF. The CDR3 DNA reads TGTGCCAGCAGCTCGACGACAGCTGAAGCTTTCTTT. Full variable domain (rest looked up from reference TRBV7-9 and TRBJ1-1): DTGVSQNPRHKITKRGQNVTFRCDPISEHNRLYWYRQTLGQGPEFLTYFQNEAQLEKSRLLSDRFSAERPKGSFSTLEIQRTEQGDSAMYLCASSSTTAEAFFGQGTRLTVV.

In this sample, this clone turned up a few times. V gene TRBV19 combines with J gene TRBJ1-1; weak D call: TRBD1 (5 bases). The germline V and J ends were trimmed by 4 bases and 6 bases, with 18 bases remaining between them. Germline V gene sequence: CDR1 LNHDA, CDR2 SQIVND (reference sequence). The length of the CDR3 is 15 residues. CDR3 bases: TGTGCCAGTAGTACCCGACCCCGGCGGGGGGCTGAAGCTTTCTTT. It codes for CASSTRPRRGAEAFF.

This chain uses TRBV7-2 with TRBJ1-3, with D possibly being TRBD1 (6 bases). The length of the CDR3 is 15 residues. Germline values: CDR1 SGHTA, CDR2 FQGNSA. Trimming left V 1 base short and J 0 bases short, with 7 bases between. CDR3 residues: CASSLGTVSGNTIYF. Written as DNA, the CDR3 is TGTGCCAGCAGCTTAGGGACAGTCTCTGGAAACACCATATATTTT.

This sequence joins TRBV5-4 and TRBJ2-5; no clear D. The germline V and J ends were trimmed by 1 base and 2 bases, with 6 bases remaining between them. Germline CDR1 is SGHNT and CDR2 is YYREEE (reference sequence). This CDR3 has 13 residues. For the CDR3, the DNA is TGTGCCAGCAGCTTGAACGGTCAAGAGACCCAGTACTTC. It specifies CASSLNGQETQYF.

This chain joins TRBV5-1 and TRBJ1-2; 7 nucleotides align to TRBD1. J gave up 3 bases and V 5 bases, and 7 bases lay outside the gene matches. Germline values: CDR1 SGHRS, CDR2 YFSETQ. The CDR3 has 14 amino acids. CDR3 sequence (DNA): TGCGCCAGCAGGATAGGGGACAGTTACTATGGCTACACCTTC. It encodes CASRIGDSYYGYTF.

This sequence joins TRBV7-3 and TRBJ2-7, with 11 bases aligning to TRBD2. This CDR3 is 18 amino acids long. Germline V CDR1 and CDR2: SGHTA, FQGTGA. Trimming cost V 4 bases and J 7 bases; bases outside gene matches: 18. The CDR3 spells CASSWTSGLTPIAREQYF. The CDR3 DNA reads as TGTGCCAGCAGCTGGACTAGCGGGTTAACCCCTATAGCCAGGGAGCAGTACTTC.

The CDR3 coding sequence is TGCGCCAGCAGCCTGGGACTAGTAGGCACCGGGGAGCTGTTTTTT. Encoded protein: CASSLGLVGTGELFF. The chain couples TRBV5-1 to TRBJ2-2, with TRBD2 matching over 8 bases. V lost 4 bases to trimming and J lost 4 bases; unmatched junction nucleotides: 6. From germline, CDR1 is SGHRS and CDR2 YFSETQ. This CDR3 region has 15 residues.

The J gene is TRBJ2-7, the V gene TRBV7-2; D gene uncertain. In germline, CDR1 is SGHTA, CDR2 FQGNSA. The ends were cut back, 5 bases at V and 9 bases at J, with 20 bases in the middle. This CDR3 region has 14 residues. The CDR3 DNA follows: TGTGCCAGCAGCCGCATGTACTCCTCCCAGGCGCAGTACTTC. This gives the protein CASSRMYSSQAQYF. The full variable domain, rest sourced from reference TRBV7-2 and TRBJ2-7, is GAGVSQSPSNKVTEKGKDVELRCDPISGHTALYWYRQSLGQGLEFLIYFQGNSAPDKSGLPSDRFSAERTGGSVSTLTIQRTQQEDSAVYLCASSRMYSSQAQYFGPGTRLTVT.

V gene TRBV18 combines with J gene TRBJ2-3; D is undetermined. This CDR3 is 16 amino acids long. Trimming took 3 bases from V and 2 from J, leaving 15 bases between them. CDR1 and CDR2 from the germline V gene are KGHSH and LQKENI. The CDR3: CASSPSSSAITDTQYF. The DNA for the CDR3 is TGTGCCAGCTCACCCTCCTCCAGCGCTATCACAGATACGCAGTATTTT.

This clone occurred a few times. This chain's CDR3 is CASSRQVVSGNTIYF. CDR3 DNA sequence: TGTGCCAGCAGTCGACAGGTCGTCTCTGGAAACACCATATATTTT. The chain has TRBV2 and TRBJ1-3; D may be TRBD1 (6 bases). The V gene's germline CDR1 is SNHLY and CDR2 FYNNEI. V dropped 5 bases and J dropped 0 bases, with 11 bases sitting between them. The CDR3 contains 15 residues.

The V and J genes are TRBV4-1 and TRBJ1-4, with 9 bases identical to TRBD1. V was pared by 6 bases and J by 8 bases, with 7 bases of the junction left unmatched. Germline CDR1 MGHRA, CDR2 YSYEKL. This CDR3 contains 14 residues. The CDR3 DNA reads TGCGCCAGCAGTTCGGGACAGGGTGGAGAAAAACTGTTTTTT. Translated: CASSSGQGGEKLFF.

The rearrangement uses TRBV10-3 and TRBJ1-2; a weak D match, TRBD1 (5 bases). Deletions cut 6 bases from V and 10 bases from J, with 21 bases between. Germline V gene data show CDR1 as ENHRY and CDR2 as SYGVKD. The CDR3 runs 14 residues. Here the CDR3 DNA reads TGTGCCATCAGCGTCGTGCGGGAGGGACGAAACTACACCTTC. Its protein is CAISVVREGRNYTF.

The chain carries TRBV18 and TRBJ2-2, with 9 bases that match TRBD1. The V gene's germline CDR1 is KGHSH and CDR2 LQKENI. The J segment lost 5 bases and the V segment lost 5 bases, leaving 6 bases of the junction unmatched. The CDR3 runs to 15 residues. CDR3 DNA sequence: TGTGCCAGCTCATCCGGGACAGGGAGGACCGGGGAGCTGTTTTTT. Amino acid sequence: CASSSGTGRTGELFF.

The J gene is TRBJ1-5, the V gene TRBV2, with D possibly matching TRBD1 (5 bases). The CDR3 contains 15 residues. The V end was cut by 5 bases, the J end by 2 bases, with 13 bases between. Germline CDR1 SNHLY, CDR2 FYNNEI. The CDR3 sequence is CASSSWGVRNQPQHF. The DNA for the CDR3 is TGTGCCAGCAGTTCCTGGGGGGTACGCAATCAGCCCCAGCATTTT. The variable domain in full, with the rest retrieved from reference TRBV2 and TRBJ1-5, is EPEVTQTPSHQVTQMGQEVILRCVPISNHLYFYWYRQILGQKVEFLVSFYNNEISEKSEIFDDQFSVERPDGSNFTLKIRSTKLEDSAMYFCASSSWGVRNQPQHFGDGTRLSIL.

V is TRBV28 and J is TRBJ1-4, with TRBD1 matching over 11 bases. CDR3 size: 15 residues. V was pared by 5 bases and J by 8 bases, with 7 bases of the junction left unmatched. Germline CDR1 MDHEN, CDR2 SYDVKM. This CDR3 reads CASSLRDRGEEKLFF. CDR3 nucleotides: TGTGCCAGCAGTCTCCGGGACAGGGGGGAGGAAAAACTGTTTTTT.

Of note for this clone: Within the sample, other DNA sequences also encode this same CDR3. V gene TRBV30 combines with J gene TRBJ2-7; perhaps TRBD2 as D (6 bases). V lost 2 bases, J lost 3 bases, and 11 bases lay in between. Germline CDR1 GTSNPN, CDR2 SVGIG (reference sequence). The CDR3 runs 13 residues. CDR3: CAWSRRGLYEQYF. CDR3 coding DNA: TGTGCCTGGAGTCGGCGGGGCCTCTACGAGCAGTACTTC. Full variable domain (missing parts from reference TRBV30 and TRBJ2-7): SQTIHQWPATLVQPVGSPLSLECTVEGTSNPNLYWYRQAAGRGLQLLFYSVGIGQISSEVPQNLSASRPQDRQFILSSKKLLLSDSGFYLCAWSRRGLYEQYFGPGTRLTVT.

This chain joins TRBV10-3 and TRBJ1-4, with TRBD1 identical over 7 bases. V dropped 11 bases and J dropped 8; count of bases not matched to a gene: 8. Germline V gene sequence: CDR1 ENHRY, CDR2 SYGVKD. This CDR3 is built from 12 residues. This chain's CDR3 is CASGTDGEKLFF. CDR3 DNA: TGTGCCTCGGGGACAGACGGGGAAAAACTGTTTTTT.